This passage covers 5 T cell receptor beta chains from one sample sequenced in a study of blood T cell repertoires in COVID-19. Measured with immunoSEQ multiplex PCR; TCRdb has only the in-frame clones, and not every one. This sample has some 170,000 clones, with about 90% found just once. Sequencing input: PBMCs or T cells enriched from blood (not recorded which). The source is a human donor with acute COVID-19. The donor label of this sample is uncertain.

The rearrangement links TRBV30 to TRBJ2-5, with D tentatively TRBD1 (7 bases). Per the germline V gene, CDR1 is GTSNPN and CDR2 is SVGIG (reference sequence). This CDR3 has 14 residues. With 5 bases removed from V and 5 bases from J, the gap between germline ends came to 18 bases. CDR3: CAWGQGVGGETQYF. The CDR3 nucleotides are TGTGCCTGGGGCCAGGGGGTCGGAGGGGAGACCCAGTACTTC.

This chain uses TRBV5-1 with TRBJ1-1; maybe TRBD1 (5 bases). Trimming took 0 bases from V and 2 from J, leaving 8 bases between them. The CDR3 has 14 residues. Looked up from germline, CDR1 is SGHRS and CDR2 is YFSETQ. The CDR3 loop is CASSLGQTNTEAFF. CDR3 coding DNA: TGCGCCAGCAGCTTGGGACAGACAAACACTGAAGCTTTCTTT. The variable domain in full, completed from reference TRBV5-1 and TRBJ1-1, reads KAGVTQTPRYLIKTRGQQVTLSCSPISGHRSVSWYQQTPGQGLQFLFEYFSETQRNKGNFPGRFSGRQFSNSRSEMNVSTLELGDSALYLCASSLGQTNTEAFFGQGTRLTVV.

The chain couples TRBV19 to TRBJ2-7, with 10 bases fitting TRBD1. This CDR3 is built from 14 residues. V lost 6 bases, J lost 6 bases, and 8 bases stayed unmatched. Germline CDR1 LNHDA, CDR2 SQIVND (reference sequence). DNA for the CDR3: TGTGCCAGTAGCGCCGGGACAGGGGCCACCGAGCAGTACTTC. As protein: CASSAGTGATEQYF.

The rearrangement links TRBV2 to TRBJ1-5; perhaps TRBD1 as D (5 bases). V shed 3 bases and J shed 6 bases, with 9 bases lying between them. This CDR3 region has 13 residues. CDR1 and CDR2 (germline): SNHLY, FYNNEI. CDR3 in DNA: TGTGCCAGCAGTGACAGGGTTGCTCAGCCCCAGCATTTT. Protein sequence: CASSDRVAQPQHF. Variable domain in full (rest from reference TRBV2 and TRBJ1-5): EPEVTQTPSHQVTQMGQEVILRCVPISNHLYFYWYRQILGQKVEFLVSFYNNEISEKSEIFDDQFSVERPDGSNFTLKIRSTKLEDSAMYFCASSDRVAQPQHFGDGTRLSIL.

This rearrangement joins TRBV7-8 to TRBJ2-3; TRBD1 agrees at 9 bases. V shed 3 bases and J 6 bases; nucleotides not matched to a gene: 4. The length of the CDR3 is 14 residues. Germline V lookup: CDR1 SGHVS, CDR2 FQNEAQ. The CDR3 spells CASSLGQGEDTQYF. CDR3 DNA sequence: TGTGCCAGCAGCTTGGGACAGGGCGAGGATACGCAGTATTTT.